A single sample is the source of the 10 T cell receptor beta chains below, sequenced in a study of cytomegalovirus exposure and HLA in healthy donors. The repertoire was sequenced with immunoSEQ multiplex PCR; TCRdb's copy has only in-frame clones and lacks some. The repertoire holds about 120,000 clones, 70% to 90% seen once, with 1.9% in the top ten. Sequencing was carried out using PBMCs. All receptors derive from a woman under 30 in good health and CMV-seronegative.

The V gene is TRBV6-6, the J gene TRBJ2-2, with D perhaps TRBD1 (6 bases). The CDR3 contains 14 residues. Germline V gene lookup returns CDR1 MNHNY and CDR2 SVGAGI (reference sequence). The V and J ends lost 6 bases and 2 bases respectively, with 10 bases between them. The CDR3 is CASRGQINTGELFF. The CDR3 coding sequence is TGTGCCAGCAGAGGACAGATAAACACCGGGGAGCTGTTTTTT.

The chain carries TRBV7-9 and TRBJ2-1; possible D gene TRBD1, 5 bases. CDR3 length: 14 amino acids. Trimming stripped 4 bases from V and 5 bases from J, with 12 bases between. Germline-derived CDR1 and CDR2 are SEHNR and FQNEAQ (reference sequence). CDR3: CASSSVGPNNEQFF. The CDR3 nucleotides read TGTGCCAGCAGCTCGGTGGGGCCGAACAATGAGCAGTTCTTC.

The rearrangement links TRBV30 to TRBJ1-2; possibly TRBD1 for D (5 bases). The CDR3 has 12 residues. With 0 bases removed from V and 7 bases from J, the gap between germline ends came to 9 bases. CDR1 and CDR2 (germline): GTSNPN, SVGIG (reference sequence). In DNA, the CDR3 is TGTGCCTGGAGTGTAGCAGGGCCTGGCTACACCTTC. This gives the protein CAWSVAGPGYTF.

The chain carries TRBV15 and TRBJ1-1; TRBD1 agrees at 7 bases. CDR3 length equals 14 residues. Germline CDR1 LNHNV, CDR2 YYDKDF (reference sequence). J was trimmed by 1 base and V by 4 bases; bases with no gene match: 3. In nucleotides, the CDR3 is TGTGCCACCAGCACCGGGACAGCGAACACTGAAGCTTTCTTT. It is translated as CATSTGTANTEAFF.

V and J are TRBV5-6 and TRBJ1-2; D ambiguous. The V end was cut by 0 bases, the J end by 5 bases, with 8 bases between. Germline V gives CDR1 SGHDT, CDR2 YYEEEE. The CDR3 extends over 13 amino acids. This CDR3 reads CASSLVQIYGYTF. As DNA, the CDR3 is TGTGCCAGCAGCTTGGTACAGATATATGGCTACACCTTC.

V is TRBV28 and J is TRBJ2-6; TRBD1 is a possible D gene (6 bases). The CDR3 covers 16 residues. Trimming pared 3 bases from V and 0 bases from J, leaving 9 bases between. Germline V gene data show CDR1 as MDHEN and CDR2 as SYDVKM. As DNA, the CDR3 is TGTGCCAGCAGTTTGGGGGCCCTCTCTGGGGCCAACGTCCTGACTTTC. Its translation: CASSLGALSGANVLTF.

The chain employs TRBV6-5 and TRBJ2-2; a possible D gene is TRBD1 (6 bases). From germline, CDR1 is MNHEY and CDR2 SVGAGI. There are 16 residues in the CDR3. The V end lost 1 base, the J end lost 2 bases, and 11 bases lay between the germline ends. The CDR3: CASSYLQGRNTGELFF. The CDR3 nucleotides are TGTGCCAGCAGTTACTTGCAGGGGCGAAACACCGGGGAGCTGTTTTTT.

The V call is TRBV25-1, the J call TRBJ2-7, with 7 positions matching TRBD1. Germline V gene sequence: CDR1 MGHDK, CDR2 SYGVNS. This CDR3 has 14 amino acids. V was clipped by 1 base and J by 4 bases; unmatched bases: 4. The chain's CDR3 is CASSESTGVYEQYF. CDR3 nucleotides: TGTGCCAGCAGTGAATCTACAGGGGTATACGAGCAGTACTTC.

The chain is built from TRBV9 and TRBJ1-2; D is unresolved. The CDR3 consists of 13 residues. The germline V and J ends were trimmed by 2 bases and 4 bases, with 9 bases remaining between them. Germline V lookup: CDR1 SGDLS, CDR2 YYNGEE. The CDR3 spells CASSVPDGYGYTF. CDR3 coding DNA: TGTGCCAGCAGCGTCCCAGATGGCTATGGCTACACCTTC.

The V and J genes are TRBV7-6 and TRBJ2-5; a possible D gene is TRBD2 (5 bases). CDR3 length: 15 residues. CDR1 is SGHVS, CDR2 FNYEAQ, per germline. Trimming took 5 bases from V and 4 from J, leaving 17 bases between them. The CDR3 coding sequence is TGTGCCAGCAGCCGCCGAACTAGTGGCAGAGAGACCCAGTACTTC. Amino acids: CASSRRTSGRETQYF.